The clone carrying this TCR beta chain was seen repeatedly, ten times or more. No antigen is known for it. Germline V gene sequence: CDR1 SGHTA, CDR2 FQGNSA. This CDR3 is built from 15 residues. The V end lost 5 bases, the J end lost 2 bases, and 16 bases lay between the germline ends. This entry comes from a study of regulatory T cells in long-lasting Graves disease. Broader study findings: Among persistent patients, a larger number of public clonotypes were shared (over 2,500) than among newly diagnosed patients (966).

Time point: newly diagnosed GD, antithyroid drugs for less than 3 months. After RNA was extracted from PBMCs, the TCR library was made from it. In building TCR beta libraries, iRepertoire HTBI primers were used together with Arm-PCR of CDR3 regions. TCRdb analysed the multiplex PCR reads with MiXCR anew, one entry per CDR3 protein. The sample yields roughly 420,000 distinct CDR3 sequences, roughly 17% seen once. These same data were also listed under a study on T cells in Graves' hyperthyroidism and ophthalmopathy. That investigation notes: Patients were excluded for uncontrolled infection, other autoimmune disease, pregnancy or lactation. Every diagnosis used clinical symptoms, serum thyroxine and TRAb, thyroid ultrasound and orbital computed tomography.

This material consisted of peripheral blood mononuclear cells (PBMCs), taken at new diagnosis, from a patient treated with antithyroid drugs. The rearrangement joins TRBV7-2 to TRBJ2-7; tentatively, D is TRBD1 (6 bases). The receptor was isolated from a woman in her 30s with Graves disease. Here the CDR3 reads CASSPQTGGPYEQYF. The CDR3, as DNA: TGTGCCAGCAGCCCACAGACAGGCGGGCCCTACGAGCAGTACTTC.